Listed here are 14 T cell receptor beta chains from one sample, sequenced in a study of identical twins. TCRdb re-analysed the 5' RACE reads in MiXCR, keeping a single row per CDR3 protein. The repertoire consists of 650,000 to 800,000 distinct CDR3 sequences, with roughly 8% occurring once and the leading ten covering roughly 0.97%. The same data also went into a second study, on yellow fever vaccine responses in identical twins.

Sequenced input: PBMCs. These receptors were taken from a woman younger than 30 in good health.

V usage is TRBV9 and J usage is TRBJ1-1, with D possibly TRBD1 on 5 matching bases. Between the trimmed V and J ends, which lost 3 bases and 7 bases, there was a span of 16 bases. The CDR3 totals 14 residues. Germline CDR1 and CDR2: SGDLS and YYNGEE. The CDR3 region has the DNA TGTGCCAGCAGCGCACTCGGGGACGCCTATGAAGCTTTCTTT. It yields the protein CASSALGDAYEAFF.

The chain's CDR3 is CASAGGRSLGYTF. The CDR3 DNA follows: TGTGCCAGCGCAGGAGGAAGGTCGTTGGGCTACACCTTC. The chain combines TRBV27 with TRBJ1-2; D remains unclear. Germline V gene sequence: CDR1 MNHEY, CDR2 SMNVEV (reference sequence). The V end lost 8 bases, the J end lost 8 bases, and 18 bases lay between the germline ends. This CDR3 has 13 residues.

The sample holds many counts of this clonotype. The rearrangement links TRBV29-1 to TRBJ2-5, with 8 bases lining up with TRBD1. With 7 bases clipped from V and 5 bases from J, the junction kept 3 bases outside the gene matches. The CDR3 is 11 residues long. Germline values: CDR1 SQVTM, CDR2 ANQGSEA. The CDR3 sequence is CSGQGAETQYF. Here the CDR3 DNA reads TGCAGCGGCCAGGGGGCGGAGACCCAGTACTTC.

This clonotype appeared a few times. CDR3 amino acids: CSVGRGFPDTQYF. The DNA of the CDR3 is TGCAGCGTTGGGCGCGGTTTCCCAGATACGCAGTATTTT. The V gene is TRBV29-1, the J gene TRBJ2-3; D gene unclear. Between the trimmed V and J ends, which lost 4 bases and 4 bases, there was a span of 12 bases. This CDR3 has 13 residues. Germline-derived CDR1 and CDR2 are SQVTM and ANQGSEA.

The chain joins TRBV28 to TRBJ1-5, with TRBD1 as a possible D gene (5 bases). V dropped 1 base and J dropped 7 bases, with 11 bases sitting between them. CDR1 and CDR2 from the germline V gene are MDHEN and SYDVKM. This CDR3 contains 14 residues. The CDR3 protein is CASSLFTGTQPQHF. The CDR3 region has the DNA TGTGCCAGCAGTTTATTCACAGGAACCCAGCCCCAGCATTTT.

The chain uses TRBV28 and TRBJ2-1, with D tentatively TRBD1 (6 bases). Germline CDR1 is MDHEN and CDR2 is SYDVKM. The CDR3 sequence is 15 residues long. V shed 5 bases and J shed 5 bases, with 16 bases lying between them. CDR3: CASSGQGYLNNEQFF. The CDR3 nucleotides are TGTGCCAGCAGTGGTCAGGGGTACTTAAACAATGAGCAGTTCTTC.

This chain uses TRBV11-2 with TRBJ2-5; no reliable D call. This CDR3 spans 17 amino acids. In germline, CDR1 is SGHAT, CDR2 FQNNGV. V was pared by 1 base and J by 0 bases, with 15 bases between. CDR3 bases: TGTGCCAGCAGCTTAGCTCCTGCGCCCACGGACCAAGAGACCCAGTACTTC. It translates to CASSLAPAPTDQETQYF.

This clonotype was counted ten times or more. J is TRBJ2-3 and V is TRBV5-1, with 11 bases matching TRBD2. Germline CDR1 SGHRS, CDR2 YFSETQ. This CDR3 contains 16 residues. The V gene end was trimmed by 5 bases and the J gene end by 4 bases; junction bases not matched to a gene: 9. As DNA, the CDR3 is TGCGCCAGCAGGGCGTTTAGCGGGGGGGCCCCAGATACGCAGTATTTT. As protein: CASRAFSGGAPDTQYF.

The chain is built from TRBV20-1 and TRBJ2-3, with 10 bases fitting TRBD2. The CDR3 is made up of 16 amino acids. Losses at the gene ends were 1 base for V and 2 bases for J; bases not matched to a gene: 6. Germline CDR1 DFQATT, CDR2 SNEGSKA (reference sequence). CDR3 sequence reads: CSARAGLADYTDTQYF. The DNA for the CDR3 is TGCAGTGCTAGAGCAGGACTAGCGGATTACACAGATACGCAGTATTTT.

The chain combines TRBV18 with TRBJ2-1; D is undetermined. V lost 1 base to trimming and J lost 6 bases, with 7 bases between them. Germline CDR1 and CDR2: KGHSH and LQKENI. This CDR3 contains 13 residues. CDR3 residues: CASSPRESNEQFF. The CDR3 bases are TGTGCCAGCTCACCACGGGAAAGCAATGAGCAGTTCTTC. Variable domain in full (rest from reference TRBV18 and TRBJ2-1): NAGVMQNPRHLVRRRGQEARLRCSPMKGHSHVYWYRQLPEEGLKFMVYLQKENIIDESGMPKERFSAEFPKEGPSILRIQQVVRGDSAAYFCASSPRESNEQFFGPGTRLTVL.

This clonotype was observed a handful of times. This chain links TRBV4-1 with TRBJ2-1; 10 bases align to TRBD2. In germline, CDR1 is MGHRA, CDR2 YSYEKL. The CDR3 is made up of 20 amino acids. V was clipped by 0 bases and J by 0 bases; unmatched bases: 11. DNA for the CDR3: TGCGCCAGCAGCCAAGACTTCGGGGGACTAGCGCCCCACTCCTACAATGAGCAGTTCTTC. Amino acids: CASSQDFGGLAPHSYNEQFF.

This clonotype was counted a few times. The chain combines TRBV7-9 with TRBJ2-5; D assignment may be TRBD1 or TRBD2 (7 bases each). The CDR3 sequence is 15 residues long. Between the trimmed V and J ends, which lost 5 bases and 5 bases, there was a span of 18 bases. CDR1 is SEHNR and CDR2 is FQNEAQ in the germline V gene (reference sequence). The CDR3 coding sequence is TGTGCCAGCAGCGGGCGACAGGGAGGGATCGAGACCCAGTACTTC. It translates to CASSGRQGGIETQYF.

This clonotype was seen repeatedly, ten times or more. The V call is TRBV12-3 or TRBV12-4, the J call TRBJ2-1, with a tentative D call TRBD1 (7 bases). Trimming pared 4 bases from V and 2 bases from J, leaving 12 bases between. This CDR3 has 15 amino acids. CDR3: CASSSTGEAYNEQFF. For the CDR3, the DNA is TGTGCCAGCAGTTCCACAGGGGAGGCCTACAATGAGCAGTTCTTC.

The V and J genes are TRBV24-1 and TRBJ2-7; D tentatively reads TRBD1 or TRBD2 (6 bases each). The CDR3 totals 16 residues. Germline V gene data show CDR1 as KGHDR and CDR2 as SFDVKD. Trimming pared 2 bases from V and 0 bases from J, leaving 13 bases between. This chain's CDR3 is CATSDSLGGRSYEQYF. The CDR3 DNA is TGTGCCACCAGTGATTCCCTGGGGGGCCGCTCCTACGAGCAGTACTTC.